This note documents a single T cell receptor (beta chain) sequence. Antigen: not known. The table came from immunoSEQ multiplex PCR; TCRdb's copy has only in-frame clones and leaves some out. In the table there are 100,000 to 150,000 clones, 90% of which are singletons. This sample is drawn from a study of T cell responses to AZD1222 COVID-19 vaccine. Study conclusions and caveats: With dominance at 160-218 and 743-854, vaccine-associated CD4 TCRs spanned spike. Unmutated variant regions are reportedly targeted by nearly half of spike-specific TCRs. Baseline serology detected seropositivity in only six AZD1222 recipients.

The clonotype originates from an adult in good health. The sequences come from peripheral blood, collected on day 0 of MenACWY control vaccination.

This chain's CDR3 is CASSRRRTLPSDGELFF. In DNA, the CDR3 is TGTGCCAGCAGCAGAAGGAGGACATTGCCTAGCGACGGGGAGCTGTTTTTT. The chain couples TRBV3-1 (or the pseudogene TRBV3-2) to TRBJ2-2, with TRBD2 as a possible D gene (6 bases). Germline CDR1 is LGHDT and CDR2 is YNNKEL (reference sequence). The length of the CDR3 is 17 residues. Trimming took off 5 bases at V and 7 bases at J, with 23 bases between the two ends.